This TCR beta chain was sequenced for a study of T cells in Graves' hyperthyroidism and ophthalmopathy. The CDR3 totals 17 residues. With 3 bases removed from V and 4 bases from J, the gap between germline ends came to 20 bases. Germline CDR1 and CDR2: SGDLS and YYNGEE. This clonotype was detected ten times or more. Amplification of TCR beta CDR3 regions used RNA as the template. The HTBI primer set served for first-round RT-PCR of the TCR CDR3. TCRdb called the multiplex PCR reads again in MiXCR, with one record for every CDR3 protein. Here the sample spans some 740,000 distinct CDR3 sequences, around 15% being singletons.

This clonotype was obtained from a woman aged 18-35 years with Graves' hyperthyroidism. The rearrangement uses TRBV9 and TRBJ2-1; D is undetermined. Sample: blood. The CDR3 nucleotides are TGTGCCAGCAGCGGGGTTGTGGCGTCTCGGCATTACAATGAGCAGTTCTTC. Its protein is CASSGVVASRHYNEQFF.